This T cell receptor (beta chain) was recovered during a study of blood T cell repertoires in COVID-19. Study context: Sources were T cells, B-cell-depleted T cells, or PBMCs; the material itself was cDNA or gDNA.

The data were produced by immunoSEQ multiplex PCR, yet TCRdb's version contains in-frame clones alone and is incomplete. The sample includes over 100,000 clones, around four fifths of them seen just once. Germline V gene lookup returns CDR1 KGHSH and CDR2 LQKENI. CDR3 length equals 14 residues. V was trimmed by 2 bases and J by 5 bases, leaving 12 bases between them. Input material: peripheral blood. This clonotype was sampled from a man in his 60s with active or convalescent COVID-19. V gene TRBV18 combines with J gene TRBJ1-1, with D possibly TRBD1 on 6 matching bases. The CDR3 loop reads CASSPYREQTEAFF. The CDR3 DNA reads TGTGCCAGCTCACCATACAGGGAACAAACTGAAGCTTTCTTT.